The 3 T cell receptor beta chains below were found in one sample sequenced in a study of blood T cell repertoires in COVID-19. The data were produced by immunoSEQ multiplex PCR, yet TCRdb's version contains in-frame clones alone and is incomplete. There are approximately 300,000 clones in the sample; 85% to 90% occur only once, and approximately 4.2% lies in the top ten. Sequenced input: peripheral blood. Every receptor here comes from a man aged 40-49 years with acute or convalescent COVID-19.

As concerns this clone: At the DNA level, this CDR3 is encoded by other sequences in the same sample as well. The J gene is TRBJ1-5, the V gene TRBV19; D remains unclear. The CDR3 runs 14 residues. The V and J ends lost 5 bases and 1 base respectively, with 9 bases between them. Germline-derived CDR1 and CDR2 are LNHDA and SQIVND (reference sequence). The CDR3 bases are TGTGCCAGTAGTCGACCGGGGAGCAATCAGCCCCAGCATTTT. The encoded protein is CASSRPGSNQPQHF.

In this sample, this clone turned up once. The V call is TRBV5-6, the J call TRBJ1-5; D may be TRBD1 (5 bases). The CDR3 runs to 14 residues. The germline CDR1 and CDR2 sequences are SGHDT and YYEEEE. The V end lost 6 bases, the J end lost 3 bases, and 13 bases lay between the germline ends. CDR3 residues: CASTRRGANQPQHF. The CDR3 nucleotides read TGTGCCAGCACCCGTAGGGGCGCCAATCAGCCCCAGCATTTT.

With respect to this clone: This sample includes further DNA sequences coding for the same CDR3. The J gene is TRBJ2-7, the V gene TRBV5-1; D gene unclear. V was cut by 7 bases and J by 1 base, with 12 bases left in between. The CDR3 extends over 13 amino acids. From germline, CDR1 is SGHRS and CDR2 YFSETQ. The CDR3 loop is CASSREFSYEQYF. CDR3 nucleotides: TGCGCCAGCTCGAGAGAGTTTTCCTACGAGCAGTACTTC.